The sequence of this T cell receptor (beta chain) was determined in a study of T-cell memory formation after mild COVID-19. Across the study: TCR clusters were mostly confined to one donor each.

The CDR3 totals 16 residues. V trimming: 7 bases; J trimming: 5 bases; junction bases outside the gene matches: 14. Constant-segment primers served in 5'RACE that generated TCR alpha and TCR beta cDNA libraries bearing sample barcodes and UMIs. MiXCR, run by TCRdb on the 5' RACE reads, gives a single entry per CDR3 protein. Here the sample spans a few hundred thousand distinct CDR3 sequences, approximately 15% being singletons. Study results and caveats: Researchers found some responding clones in pre-infection memory, a sign that cross-reactive memory joined. Clones contracting day 15 to 85 were balanced CD4/CD8; later expanders leaned CD4+.

Only a few counts were recorded for this clonotype. What it recognizes is unknown. The source is a man between 18 and 35 years old who had mild COVID-19 (a few samples of this study predate the infection). Cell type and time point are not known. J is TRBJ2-3 and V is TRBV12-3 or TRBV12-4; 8 nucleotides align to TRBD2. Specimen: PBMCs or a T cell subset sorted from them (not recorded which). In DNA, the CDR3 is TGTGCCAGCACCAATGCCCGGGGGGGCCAACAAGATACGCAGTATTTT. Translating it yields CASTNARGGQQDTQYF.